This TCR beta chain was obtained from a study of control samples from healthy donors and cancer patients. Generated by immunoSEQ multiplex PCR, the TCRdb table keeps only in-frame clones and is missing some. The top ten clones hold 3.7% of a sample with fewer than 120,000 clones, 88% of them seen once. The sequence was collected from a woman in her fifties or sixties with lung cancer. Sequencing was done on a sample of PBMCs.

The chain's CDR3 is CSVDRGHNFYTF. CDR3 nucleotide sequence: TGCAGCGTTGATAGGGGACATAACTTCTACACCTTC. The rearrangement uses TRBV29-1 and TRBJ1-2; D might be TRBD1 (6 bases). V lost 3 bases and J 10 bases, leaving 15 bases between the germline ends. The germline V gene has CDR1 SQVTM and CDR2 ANQGSEA. The CDR3 covers 12 residues.